Given below is one TCR beta chain in context. Using immunoSEQ multiplex PCR, the repertoire was profiled, and TCRdb retains in-frame clones only, with some absent. The table includes 75,000 to 95,000 clones, roughly 94% detected once. Per the germline V gene, CDR1 is MNHEY and CDR2 is SMNVEV (reference sequence). Losses at the gene ends were 7 bases for V and 10 bases for J; bases not matched to a gene: 25. The CDR3 runs to 19 residues. The source of the sample is a study of technical replicates of blood from several donors. Material for sequencing was T cells isolated from PBMCs. The clonotype originates from a human donor in good health. The chain carries TRBV27 and TRBJ2-2; 9 bases map to TRBD2. The DNA for the CDR3 is TGTGCCAGCACCATCCGGACTAGCGCCCGGCCTACGGCTCCCCAGGAGCTGTTTTTT. This sequence encodes CASTIRTSARPTAPQELFF.